Below are 9 T cell receptor beta chains sequenced from a single sample in a study of early T cells in non-severe SARS-CoV-2 infection. MiXCR, applied by TCRdb to the 5' RACE reads, yields one record per CDR3 protein. The data show 95,000 to 150,000 distinct CDR3 sequences, 15% seen once. Sequenced material: whole blood. All receptors come from an adult who was a healthcare worker with PCR-confirmed SARS-CoV-2 infection or an uninfected control (not recorded which).

This clonotype was seen more than once but under ten times. This sequence joins TRBV12-3 or TRBV12-4 and TRBJ1-1; D not certain. The CDR3 covers 12 residues. V was cut by 3 bases and J by 6 bases, with 8 bases left in between. CDR3 nucleotide sequence: TGTGCCAGCAGTTTCGAGGAGGCTGAAGCTTTCTTT. Amino acids: CASSFEEAEAFF.

This chain connects TRBV12-3 or TRBV12-4 to TRBJ1-1, with TRBD1 matching over 9 bases. The CDR3 sequence is 13 residues long. The J segment lost 7 bases and the V segment lost 5 bases, leaving 5 bases of the junction unmatched. The CDR3 nucleotides are TGTGCCAGCAGTAGCCGACAGGGGGGTGAAGCTTTCTTT. Amino acids: CASSSRQGGEAFF.

The chain carries TRBV4-1 and TRBJ2-7, with TRBD2 matching over 12 bases. From germline, CDR1 is MGHRA and CDR2 YSYEKL. J was trimmed by 7 bases and V by 3 bases; bases with no gene match: 13. This CDR3 contains 17 residues. The CDR3 bases are TGCGCCAGCAGCCAGGCATCGACTCGAGGACTAGCGGGAGAGCAGTACTTC. This codes for CASSQASTRGLAGEQYF.

This clonotype was seen only a few times. The genes are TRBV29-1 and TRBJ1-3; no firm D call. The V end lost 2 bases, the J end lost 0 bases, and 17 bases lay between the germline ends. Per germline, CDR1 SQVTM and CDR2 ANQGSEA. This CDR3 has 17 amino acids. CDR3 sequence (DNA): TGCAGCGTTGAATACCCCGAGGGAAGTAGCTCTGGAAACACCATATATTTT. Its translation is CSVEYPEGSSSGNTIYF.

This clonotype was seen a handful of times. The chain links TRBV12-3 or TRBV12-4 to TRBJ1-2; D unclear. The V end lost 2 bases, the J end lost 4 bases, and 8 bases lay between the germline ends. The CDR3 runs to 13 residues. The CDR3 protein is CASSLRPAYGYTF. DNA of the CDR3: TGTGCCAGCAGTTTAAGGCCGGCCTATGGCTACACCTTC.

A few counts support this clonotype. This chain connects TRBV12-3 or TRBV12-4 to TRBJ2-5, with unresolved D. Trimming removed 1 base from V and 1 base from J, with 4 bases in between. This CDR3 has 13 residues. The CDR3 DNA reads as TGTGCCAGCAGTTTAGTACCCCAAGAGACCCAGTACTTC. This encodes CASSLVPQETQYF.

The gene calls are TRBV7-2 and TRBJ2-5; TRBD1 aligns across 7 bases. Germline V gene data show CDR1 as SGHTA and CDR2 as FQGNSA. CDR3 size: 13 residues. J was trimmed by 5 bases and V by 3 bases; bases with no gene match: 3. The CDR3 region has the DNA TGTGCCAGCAGCTTGGACAGGTGGGAGACCCAGTACTTC. Its translation: CASSLDRWETQYF.

In its sample, this clonotype was seen many times. This CDR3 is CSATRQAGLAGGSYEQYF. The DNA for the CDR3 is TGCAGTGCTACTCGACAGGCTGGACTAGCGGGGGGCTCCTACGAGCAGTACTTC. This chain uses TRBV20-1 with TRBJ2-7; 14 bases align to TRBD2. J lost 0 bases, V lost 4 bases, and 11 bases had no gene match. The CDR3 runs to 18 residues. CDR1 is DFQATT, CDR2 SNEGSKA, per germline (reference sequence).

This clonotype was picked up many times. The rearrangement links TRBV12-3 or TRBV12-4 to TRBJ1-5; 11 bases align to TRBD1. This CDR3 has 16 amino acids. V trimming: 4 bases; J trimming: 6 bases; junction bases outside the gene matches: 8. CDR3 DNA: TGTGCCAGCAGTTCCGAGGTGGGGACAGGGGGTCAGCCCCAGCATTTT. Translating it yields CASSSEVGTGGQPQHF.